A selection of T cell receptor beta chains follows, all from one sample in a study of CD8+ T cells in alopecia areata. Profiled with immunoSEQ multiplex PCR; TCRdb holds only in-frame clones, not every one. The data show approximately 280,000 clones, with 55% to 75% seen just once and more than 1.5% held by the top ten. Sequencing used CD4+ T cells sorted from blood, obtained at week 24, from a patient treated with tofacitinib. The receptors here all came from a human donor with alopecia areata. Each CDR3 is given with its conserved first and last residue. A D gene is named only where the DNA matches it firmly. Clone size appears in some rows only: once, few, many, or a class for an expanded clone.

cdr3_aa cdr3_nt clone_size j_call v_call cdr3_length d_call
CASSLGGGGGTDTQYF TGCGCCAGCAGCCTTGGAGGAGGGGGCGGCACAGATACGCAGTATTTT NA TRBJ2-3 TRBV4-1 16 NA
CASSEGGQGGGEQFF TGTGCCAGCAGTGAAGGCGGACAGGGAGGAGGTGAGCAGTTCTTC once TRBJ2-1 TRBV2 15 TRBD1
CASSPNEGTEAFF TGTGCCAGCAGTCCCAACGAGGGGACTGAAGCTTTCTTT few TRBJ1-1 TRBV6-6 13 NA
CASSFSARETQYF TGTGCCAGCAGCTTCTCCGCCAGGGAGACCCAGTACTTC NA TRBJ2-5 TRBV5-6 13 NA
CATSPSRETQYF TGTGCCACCAGCCCAAGCAGGGAGACCCAGTACTTC NA TRBJ2-5 TRBV15 12 NA
CASTVDGHGYTF TGTGCCAGCACCGTGGACGGCCATGGCTACACCTTC NA TRBJ1-2 TRBV6-1 12 NA
CASSQPAGVGYEQYF TGTGCCAGCAGTCAACCGGCCGGGGTGGGCTACGAGCAGTACTTC NA TRBJ2-7 TRBV27 15 NA
CAWSPGVNTEAFF TGTGCCTGGAGTCCGGGGGTGAACACTGAAGCTTTCTTT NA TRBJ1-1 TRBV30 13 NA
CASSLVEGYEQYF TGTGCCAGCAGCTTAGTGGAGGGGTACGAGCAGTACTTC once TRBJ2-7 TRBV7-2 13 NA
CSVSDRDRQETQYF TGCAGCGTTAGCGACAGGGATAGGCAAGAGACCCAGTACTTC NA TRBJ2-5 TRBV29-1 14 TRBD1
CSVGGPANYGYTF TGCAGCGTTGGCGGTCCAGCTAACTATGGCTACACCTTC NA TRBJ1-2 TRBV29-1 13 NA
CASTTAGETQYF TGTGCCAGCACGACCGCCGGGGAGACCCAGTACTTC NA TRBJ2-5 TRBV2 12 NA